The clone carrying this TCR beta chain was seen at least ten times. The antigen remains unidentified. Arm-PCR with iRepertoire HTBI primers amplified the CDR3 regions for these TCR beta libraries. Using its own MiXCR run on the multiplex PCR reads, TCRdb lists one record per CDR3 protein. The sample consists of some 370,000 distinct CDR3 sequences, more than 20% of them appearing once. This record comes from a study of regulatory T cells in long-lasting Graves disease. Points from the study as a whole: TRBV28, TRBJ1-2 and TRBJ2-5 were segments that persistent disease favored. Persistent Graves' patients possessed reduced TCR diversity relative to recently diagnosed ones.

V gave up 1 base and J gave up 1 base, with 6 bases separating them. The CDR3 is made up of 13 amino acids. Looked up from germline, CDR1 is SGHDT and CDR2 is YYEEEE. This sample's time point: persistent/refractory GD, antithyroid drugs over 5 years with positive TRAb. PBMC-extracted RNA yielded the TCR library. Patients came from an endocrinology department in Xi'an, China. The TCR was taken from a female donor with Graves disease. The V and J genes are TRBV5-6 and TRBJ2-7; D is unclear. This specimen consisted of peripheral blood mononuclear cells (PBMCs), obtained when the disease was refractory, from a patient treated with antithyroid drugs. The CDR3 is CASSLPASYEQYF. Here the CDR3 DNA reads TGTGCCAGCAGCTTGCCAGCGTCCTACGAGCAGTACTTC.